The clone carrying this TCR beta chain was picked up a small number of times. Its antigen is currently unknown. A second 7 to 11 cycle PCR used barcoded and J-beta primers. Carrying 12 random nucleotides, a template-switch adaptor labeled each individual cDNA molecule. There were at least 3 million CDR3-containing paired-end reads obtained from each sample. TCRdb reanalysed the 5' RACE reads using MiXCR and keeps one entry per CDR3 protein. The sample gives 1.5 million or so distinct CDR3 sequences, less than 45% of which show up once; about 4% is in the top ten. CDR3 length: 14 amino acids. The germline V gene has CDR1 DFQATT and CDR2 SNEGSKA (reference sequence). V dropped 6 bases and J dropped 3 bases, with 15 bases sitting between them. This specimen belongs to a study of blood T cells in healthy people across ages. Study results and caveats: A conclusive naive versus antigen-experienced comparison was prevented by the unsorted PBMCs.

Sequencing used blood. The V call is TRBV20-1, the J call TRBJ2-4, with unresolved D. The source of this sequence is a woman younger than 35 in good health. The CDR3 is CSAHSDPDKNIQYF. The CDR3 nucleotides are TGCAGTGCCCACTCTGACCCGGACAAAAACATTCAGTACTTC.